The sample holds many counts of the clone carrying this TCR beta chain. Antigen specificity is unknown. This entry comes from a study of response to subunit inactivated influenza vaccine. TCRdb processed the RT-PCR reads anew with MiXCR; each CDR3 protein has one entry. In the table there are more than 450,000 distinct CDR3 sequences, around 11% of which are singletons. The CDR3 sequence is 15 residues long. The ends were cut back, 2 bases at V and 2 bases at J, with 11 bases in the middle. Germline V gene data show CDR1 as MNHEY and CDR2 as SMNVEV (reference sequence). The study, taken as a whole, reports: After each seasonal influenza vaccination, few new T cells are recruited, the authors suggested.

The sequencing used PBMCs from blood, collected on the day of vaccination. This receptor was taken from a man over 45 who received an inactivated influenza vaccine. The V call is TRBV27, the J call TRBJ2-3; the D gene is possibly TRBD2 (7 bases). The CDR3 sequence: CASSLVGGPTDTQYF. The CDR3 DNA sequence: TGTGCCAGCAGTTTAGTGGGGGGGCCCACAGATACGCAGTATTTT.